This T cell receptor beta chain is drawn from a study of T cell repertoires in cytomegalovirus infection. Background on the study: In the study, CMV epitopes included recently identified HLA-C-restricted and well-studied HLA-B-restricted ones.

Regarding this clonotype: As yet, its antigen is unknown.

From the reads, TCRdb called clonotypes with MiXCR, one entry per CDR3 protein. The sample contains hundreds of thousands of distinct CDR3 sequences, approximately 42% of which appear only once. V lost 2 bases and J lost 0, with 8 bases in between. The CDR3 contains 15 residues. Findings and caveats of the study: Cumulative frequency of public TCR beta families picked out carriers of CMV plus the relevant HLA. Dominant in the ex vivo response were TCR beta clonotypes restricted by HLA-C and specific for CMV.

The material sequenced was cultured PBMCs, taken from culture after CMV antigen stimulation. This sequence was found in a human donor in good health (CMV status not recorded). Some clones in this sample may be carry-over from other donors' samples. The rearrangement links TRBV12-3 or TRBV12-4 to TRBJ1-3; D is unresolved. The CDR3: CASSLYWGSGNTIYF. The CDR3 DNA sequence: TGTGCCAGCAGTTTATACTGGGGCTCTGGAAACACCATATATTTT.